These 28 T cell receptor beta chains share one sample of origin, sequenced in a study of T-cell reconstitution after alpha-beta-depleted transplantation in children. A library of TCRbeta sequences, prepared with unique molecular identifiers, was generated. MiXCR, applied by TCRdb to the PCR reads, yields one record per CDR3 protein. Of 700,000 or so distinct CDR3 sequences in the sample, around 13% were seen once. Source: PBMCs, taken before TCRalphabeta/CD19-depleted stem cell transplant. These receptors came from a girl aged 2 to 9 with congenital amegakaryocytic thrombocytopenia, due to receive a stem cell transplant.

This clonotype was found many times. The chain combines TRBV6-1 with TRBJ2-1; 9 nucleotides align to TRBD2. V was pared by 6 bases and J by 3 bases, with 9 bases of the junction left unmatched. CDR3 size: 16 residues. Germline lookup yields CDR1 MNHNS and CDR2 SASEGT. CDR3 in amino acids: CASRKGGTSIYNEQFF. The CDR3 coding sequence is TGTGCCAGCAGGAAGGGAGGGACTAGCATCTACAATGAGCAGTTCTTC.

There are a few counts of this clonotype. V and J are TRBV6-6 and TRBJ1-1; D might be TRBD1 (5 bases). The V and J ends lost 6 bases and 7 bases respectively, with 15 bases between them. Germline CDR1 and CDR2: MNHNY and SVGAGI (reference sequence). This CDR3 comprises 13 residues. The DNA of the CDR3 is TGTGCCAGCAGGAATCAGGGTTTCGGTGAAGCTTTCTTT. It is translated as CASRNQGFGEAFF.

This clonotype was found a few times. This chain connects TRBV20-1 to TRBJ2-3; unclear D gene. Per germline, CDR1 DFQATT and CDR2 SNEGSKA (reference sequence). The CDR3 is made up of 12 amino acids. V dropped 6 bases and J dropped 2 bases, with 9 bases sitting between them. CDR3 sequence: CSASRFTDTQYF. The DNA for the CDR3 is TGCAGTGCCTCACGTTTCACAGATACGCAGTATTTT.

This clonotype appeared many times. This chain links TRBV7-9 with TRBJ2-1, with D uncertain. This CDR3 is 17 amino acids long. Trimming pared 5 bases from V and 3 bases from J, leaving 20 bases between. Per the germline V gene, CDR1 is SEHNR and CDR2 is FQNEAQ (reference sequence). In DNA, the CDR3 is TGTGCCAGCAGCCTTAATCCGGGCCTCGCTTTCTACAATGAGCAGTTCTTC. This sequence encodes CASSLNPGLAFYNEQFF.

This chain joins TRBV7-3 and TRBJ2-2; D gene unclear. V dropped 1 base and J dropped 3 bases, with 9 bases sitting between them. Germline values: CDR1 SGHTA, CDR2 FQGTGA. This CDR3 spans 15 amino acids. For the CDR3, the DNA is TGTGCCAGCAGCTTAAGCTGGCTTGACACCGGGGAGCTGTTTTTT. It is translated as CASSLSWLDTGELFF.

The rearrangement links TRBV5-6 to TRBJ2-1; 13 bases line up with TRBD2. With V trimmed by 6 bases and J by 5 bases, 8 bases remained unmatched. The CDR3 has 16 residues. The V gene's germline CDR1 is SGHDT and CDR2 YYEEEE. The CDR3 nucleotides are TGTGCCAGCACCCCACTTGGGACTAGCGGGAACAATGAGCAGTTCTTC. Its protein is CASTPLGTSGNNEQFF.

This clonotype has ten or more counts. This chain uses TRBV20-1 with TRBJ1-5; D is perhaps TRBD1 (6 bases). CDR1 DFQATT and CDR2 SNEGSKA come from the germline V gene (reference sequence). This CDR3 is 14 amino acids long. The V end lost 3 bases, the J end lost 5 bases, and 14 bases lay between the germline ends. In DNA, the CDR3 is TGCAGTGCTAGGGGCAGGGGTTGGGATCAGCCCCAGCATTTT. It is translated as CSARGRGWDQPQHF.

This clonotype was detected many times. V gene TRBV5-1 combines with J gene TRBJ2-3; 7 bases fit TRBD2. Germline assignment: CDR1 SGHRS and CDR2 YFSETQ. After removal of 3 bases from V and 1 base from J, the junction contained 2 bases not matched to a gene. The CDR3 spans 14 residues. CDR3 DNA: TGCGCCAGCAGCTCTAGCGGACGCACAGATACGCAGTATTTT. As protein: CASSSSGRTDTQYF.

The table lists this clonotype with a few counts. The V and J genes are TRBV20-1 and TRBJ2-1; TRBD2 aligns across 7 bases. The V segment lost 5 bases and the J segment 5 bases; nucleotides outside the gene matches: 6. CDR3 size: 13 residues. Germline assignment: CDR1 DFQATT and CDR2 SNEGSKA (reference sequence). CDR3: CSACSGYDNEQFF. CDR3 bases: TGCAGTGCTTGTAGCGGGTATGACAATGAGCAGTTCTTC.

The table lists this clonotype with many counts. The chain employs TRBV29-1 and TRBJ2-7; 9 bases agree with TRBD1. With 5 bases clipped from V and 8 bases from J, the junction kept 13 bases outside the gene matches. The CDR3 consists of 14 residues. Germline values: CDR1 SQVTM, CDR2 ANQGSEA. CDR3 sequence: CSVTTTTGGAQQYF. The CDR3 nucleotides read TGCAGCGTTACCACTACCACAGGGGGCGCGCAGCAGTACTTC.

Details on this clonotype: A much larger clone lies one base from this, so it may be a read error. This rearrangement joins TRBV12-3 or TRBV12-4 to TRBJ1-5; TRBD1 might be the D (6 bases). This CDR3 region has 19 residues. The CDR3 sequence is CASCLRGIVGRALDQPQHF. As DNA, the CDR3 is TGTGCCAGCTGTTTAAGGGGGATTGTGGGCAGGGCCCTGGATCAGCCCCAGCATTTT.

This clonotype was counted only a few times. In DNA form, the CDR3 reads TGTGCCACCCTATCCCGGGGGAACACTGAAGCTTTCTTT. Amino acid sequence: CATLSRGNTEAFF. The chain links TRBV27 to TRBJ1-1; no firm D call. The V gene lost 10 bases and the J gene lost 1 base, with 13 bases spanning the gap. Per the germline V gene, CDR1 is MNHEY and CDR2 is SMNVEV (reference sequence). The CDR3 sequence is 13 residues long.

This clonotype was seen ten or more times. The V call is TRBV15, the J call TRBJ1-1; D gene unclear. V was cut by 1 base and J by 1 base, with 4 bases left in between. In germline, CDR1 is LNHNV, CDR2 YYDKDF (reference sequence). The length of the CDR3 is 13 residues. In DNA form, the CDR3 reads TGTGCCACCAGCAGAGCCCCGAACACTGAAGCTTTCTTT. It specifies CATSRAPNTEAFF.

This clonotype was detected many times. The rearrangement links TRBV5-1 to TRBJ2-7; possibly TRBD1 for D (6 bases). Germline V lookup: CDR1 SGHRS, CDR2 YFSETQ. Trimming removed 0 bases at V and 2 bases at J, with 9 bases between. The CDR3 spans 14 residues. The CDR3 loop is CASSLDGTTYEQYF. CDR3 nucleotides: TGCGCCAGCAGCTTGGACGGGACAACCTACGAGCAGTACTTC.

In its sample, this clonotype was seen many times. This sequence joins TRBV25-1 and TRBJ2-7, with D maybe TRBD2 (5 bases). The CDR3 is 16 amino acids. Germline CDR1 MGHDK, CDR2 SYGVNS. Trimming cost V 2 bases and J 5 bases, with 19 bases left between them. CDR3 nucleotides: TGTGCCAGCAGTGAACCCTCAAATGGAGGTCCCCACGAGCAGTACTTC. The encoded protein is CASSEPSNGGPHEQYF.

This clonotype came up a few times. CDR3 residues: CASSTQPNTEAFF. The CDR3 DNA is TGCGCCAGCAGCACCCAGCCGAACACTGAAGCTTTCTTT. The chain couples TRBV5-1 to TRBJ1-1; D is uncertain. Trimming shortened V by 4 bases and J by 1 base, and 8 bases separated the two germline ends. This CDR3 region has 13 residues. Looked up from germline, CDR1 is SGHRS and CDR2 is YFSETQ.

The DNA of the CDR3 is TGTGCCAGCAGTTTAATGGGGTTGGGTGACCCGAGCTCCTACGAGCAGTACTTC. This encodes CASSLMGLGDPSSYEQYF. V gene TRBV12-3 or TRBV12-4 combines with J gene TRBJ2-7, with D uncertain. Trimming removed 2 bases from V and 0 bases from J, with 20 bases in between. The CDR3 totals 18 residues.

This clonotype was seen ten or more times. The chain is built from TRBV20-1 and TRBJ2-2; weak D call: TRBD2 (6 bases). V lost 2 bases to trimming and J lost 6 bases, with 19 bases between them. Germline V lookup: CDR1 DFQATT, CDR2 SNEGSKA (reference sequence). The CDR3 runs to 16 residues. As DNA, the CDR3 is TGCAGTGCTAGACCTAGCACCGGGACTTGGGCCGGGGAGCTGTTTTTT. It encodes CSARPSTGTWAGELFF.

This clonotype was seen ten or more times. The chain recombines TRBV5-1 with TRBJ2-2; D might be TRBD1 or TRBD2, each matching 6 bases. Trimming took 1 base from V and 4 from J, leaving 14 bases between them. From germline, CDR1 is SGHRS and CDR2 YFSETQ. The CDR3 has 16 residues. CDR3 nucleotide sequence: TGCGCCAGCAGCTTGTACGGGGGCGTTGTCACCGGGGAGCTGTTTTTT. Translated: CASSLYGGVVTGELFF.

This chain connects TRBV11-1 to TRBJ2-5; weak D call: TRBD1 (7 bases). Germline V gene lookup returns CDR1 SGHAT and CDR2 FQDESV (reference sequence). This CDR3 has 18 residues. Between the trimmed V and J ends, which lost 2 bases and 4 bases, there was a span of 23 bases. The CDR3 spells CASSLYLAGGNLGETQYF. CDR3 nucleotides: TGTGCCAGCAGCTTATATCTGGCAGGGGGGAATCTTGGAGAGACCCAGTACTTC.

Ten or more counts support this clonotype. The chain recombines TRBV29-1 with TRBJ1-1, with TRBD1 identical over 7 bases. The germline CDR1 and CDR2 sequences are SQVTM and ANQGSEA. The CDR3 consists of 14 residues. The junction had 4 bases not matched to a gene; V was cut back by 2 bases and J by 1 base. This chain's CDR3 is CSVESGTENTEAFF. In DNA, the CDR3 is TGCAGCGTTGAAAGCGGGACAGAGAACACTGAAGCTTTCTTT.

The chain recombines TRBV15 with TRBJ2-2; D is uncertain. V was clipped by 5 bases and J by 1 base, with 11 bases between them. The length of the CDR3 is 15 residues. The germline V gene has CDR1 LNHNV and CDR2 YYDKDF (reference sequence). CDR3 nucleotides: TGTGCCACCAGCCGGTTCAGTGGGAACACCGGGGAGCTGTTTTTT. This translates into CATSRFSGNTGELFF.

This clonotype was seen repeatedly, ten times or more. V and J are TRBV29-1 and TRBJ2-5; D is tentatively TRBD1 or TRBD2 (6 bases each). V gave up 4 bases and J gave up 2 bases, with 17 bases separating them. Germline assignment: CDR1 SQVTM and CDR2 ANQGSEA. This CDR3 has 15 amino acids. Written as DNA, the CDR3 is TGCAGCGTTGTAGTTCGGGGGCGAGGACAAGAGACCCAGTACTTC. It yields the protein CSVVVRGRGQETQYF.

This clonotype has a count of ten or more. This chain connects TRBV7-9 to TRBJ2-1; unclear D gene. This CDR3 contains 13 residues. Germline V gene lookup returns CDR1 SEHNR and CDR2 FQNEAQ (reference sequence). V dropped 1 base and J dropped 6 bases, with 7 bases sitting between them. Written as DNA, the CDR3 is TGTGCCAGCAGCTTAGGACTGACCAATGAGCAGTTCTTC. It encodes CASSLGLTNEQFF.

Of note for this clonotype: This may arise from a read error, as a much more abundant clone is one base away. The chain uses TRBV29-1 and TRBJ2-1; D might be TRBD2 (7 bases). This CDR3 comprises 15 residues. V shed 5 bases and J shed 10 bases, with 24 bases lying between them. The V gene's germline CDR1 is SQVTM and CDR2 ANQGSEA. The CDR3 coding sequence is TGCAGCGTTTGGGGGGCGGCTAGCGGATCCCAAGAGCAGTTCTTC. Its protein product is CSVWGAASGSQEQFF.

Worth noting for this clonotype: Since a much larger clone is just one base distant, this may be a read error. V and J are TRBV9 and TRBJ2-5; D is ambiguous. CDR3 length: 13 residues. Germline values: CDR1 SGDLS, CDR2 YYNGEE. V gave up 4 bases and J gave up 2 bases, with 9 bases separating them. CDR3 coding DNA: TGTGCCAGCAGCACCGGGTTTCAAGAGACCCAGTACTTC. This gives the protein CASSTGFQETQYF.

This clonotype was seen ten or more times. The chain couples TRBV12-3 or TRBV12-4 to TRBJ1-1; D call uncertain. This CDR3 contains 13 residues. Trimming cost V 3 bases and J 4 bases, with 9 bases left between them. CDR3 in amino acids: CASSFTGGTEAFF. The CDR3 coding sequence is TGTGCCAGCAGTTTCACGGGTGGCACTGAAGCTTTCTTT.

The V gene is TRBV3-1, the J gene TRBJ2-7; weak D call: TRBD2 (6 bases). The germline CDR1 and CDR2 sequences are LGHDT and YNNKEL (reference sequence). The CDR3 has 15 residues. Trimming cost V 2 bases and J 0 bases, with 11 bases left between them. In DNA, the CDR3 is TGTGCCAGCAGCCAACACTTGACTAGCTCCTACGAGCAGTACTTC. Its protein is CASSQHLTSSYEQYF.